Listed below are T cell receptor beta chains from one sample, sequenced in a study of graft-versus-host responses after intestinal transplantation. Some clones are missing from TCRdb's copy, which holds only in-frame ones; the method was immunoSEQ multiplex PCR. The table records 90,000 to 150,000 clones, roughly 95% of them present only once. Antigens of these TCRs are unknown. The source was unstimulated CD8+ T cells sorted from spleen or lymph node cells, collected before intestinal transplant. These TCRs come from a human donor who received an intestinal transplant. Each CDR3 is given with its conserved first and last residue. D genes are given only for firm matches. Clone size is not always given. Where it is, it says once, few, many or a class for expanded clones.

TRBJ1-1	.	.	TRBV21-1	CASSKGAGMNTEAFF	TGTGCCAGCAGCAAAGGGGCGGGCATGAACACTGAAGCTTTCTTT
TRBJ2-1	.	.	TRBV29-1	CSIVRVTYNEQFF	TGCAGCATCGTCAGGGTTACCTACAATGAGCAGTTCTTC
TRBJ2-7	.	TRBD1	TRBV15	CATSYRGLGEQYF	TGTGCCACCAGTTACAGGGGGCTGGGCGAGCAGTACTTC
TRBJ1-3	.	.	TRBV5-1	CASSLTGIKDDTSGNTIYF	TGCGCCAGCAGCTTGACAGGGATTAAGGATGACACCTCTGGAAACACCATATATTTT
TRBJ2-1	.	.	TRBV4-1	CASSPETYDYNEQFF	TGCGCCAGCAGCCCCGAGACCTATGACTACAATGAGCAGTTCTTC
TRBJ2-7	.	.	TRBV25-1	CATSSLTVFYEQYF	TGTGCCACCAGTTCCCTAACAGTGTTCTACGAGCAGTACTTC
TRBJ1-5	once	.	TRBV28	CASRADTGNQPQHF	TGTGCCAGCAGAGCGGACACTGGCAATCAGCCCCAGCATTTT
TRBJ2-1	.	.	TRBV15	CATSMTRQLLSDNEQFF	TGTGCCACCAGCATGACAAGACAGTTGCTCTCGGACAATGAGCAGTTCTTC
TRBJ1-1	once	.	TRBV9	CASSPRGGAPLEAFF	TGTGCCAGCAGCCCTCGGGGGGGCGCCCCCCTAGAAGCTTTCTTT
TRBJ1-2	.	.	TRBV6-6	CASSYSSGFLYGYTF	TGTGCCAGCAGTTACTCGAGTGGGTTCCTCTATGGCTACACCTTC
TRBJ2-1	.	.	TRBV4-1	CASSQEAHNEQFF	TGCGCCAGCAGCCAAGAGGCCCACAATGAGCAGTTCTTC
TRBJ2-1	.	.	TRBV5-8	CASSLGQVYNEQFF	TGTGCCAGCAGCTTGGGACAGGTTTACAATGAGCAGTTCTTC
TRBJ2-7	once	.	TRBV7-9	CASSLEAGASYEQYF	TGTGCCAGCAGCCTAGAGGCAGGGGCCTCCTACGAGCAGTACTTC
TRBJ2-1	once	TRBD2	TRBV25-1	CASSEWTSGDNEQFF	TGTGCCAGCAGTGAATGGACTAGCGGGGACAATGAGCAGTTCTTC
TRBJ1-4	.	.	TRBV6-6	CASSPNLATNEKLFF	TGTGCCAGCAGTCCCAATCTTGCAACTAATGAAAAACTGTTTTTT
TRBJ1-1	.	.	TRBV27	CASLPGGSTEAFF	TGTGCCAGCTTGCCCGGGGGTTCAACTGAAGCTTTCTTT
TRBJ2-3	few	TRBD2	TRBV9	CASSGLAGSTDTQYF	TGTGCCAGCAGCGGTCTAGCGGGAAGCACAGATACGCAGTATTTT
TRBJ1-2	.	TRBD1	TRBV9	CASSVGGTGGDYGYTF	TGTGCCAGCAGCGTCGGGGGTACAGGGGGCGACTATGGCTACACCTTC
TRBJ2-1	.	.	TRBV19	CASSGRTGGALSSGRIYNEQFF	TGTGCCAGTAGTGGGCGGACAGGGGGCGCTTTATCTAGCGGGAGGATCTACAATGAGCAGTTCTTC
TRBJ2-7	.	.	TRBV7-6	CASSLGRTSNHEQYF	TGTGCCAGCAGCTTAGGGAGGACTTCCAATCACGAGCAGTACTTC
TRBJ2-7	.	.	TRBV19	CASSIVAGGYEQYF	TGTGCCAGTAGTATTGTGGCAGGAGGCTACGAGCAGTACTTC
TRBJ2-4	.	TRBD2	TRBV4-3	CASSLGIKREAANIQYF	TGCGCCAGCAGCCTCGGGATTAAGCGGGAGGCTGCAAACATTCAGTACTTC
TRBJ2-3	.	TRBD2	TRBV6-6	CASSMTSGTDTQYF	TGTGCCAGCAGTATGACTAGCGGTACAGATACGCAGTATTTT
TRBJ2-5	once	.	TRBV27	CASSFTANHQETQYF	TGTGCCAGCAGTTTTACAGCGAACCACCAAGAGACCCAGTACTTC
TRBJ2-7	.	TRBD2	TRBV11-2	CASSSPVAGGPYEQYF	TGTGCCAGCAGCTCCCCGGTAGCGGGAGGACCATACGAGCAGTACTTC
TRBJ2-1	.	.	TRBV6-5	CAAGEDVNEQFF	TGTGCCGCCGGGGAGGATGTGAATGAGCAGTTCTTC
TRBJ2-3	.	.	TRBV9	CASSVVTGTHTDTQYF	TGTGCCAGCAGCGTAGTGACCGGGACTCACACAGATACGCAGTATTTT
TRBJ1-1	.	.	TRBV20-1	CSASRGTEAFF	TGCAGTGCTAGTAGGGGAACTGAAGCTTTCTTT
TRBJ1-1	.	.	TRBV7-3	CASSPLGSTEAFF	TGTGCCAGCAGCCCCTTAGGGAGCACTGAAGCTTTCTTT
TRBJ2-5	.	.	TRBV4-3	CASSQDTTRSETQYF	TGCGCCAGCAGCCAAGATACGACTAGATCCGAGACCCAGTACTTC
TRBJ1-1	.	.	TRBV6-5	CASNRGVNTEAFF	TGTGCCAGCAACCGCGGGGTTAACACTGAAGCTTTCTTT
TRBJ2-1	.	.	TRBV4-2	CASSQDLGRDQYNEQFF	TGTGCCAGCAGCCAAGATCTGGGACGGGATCAGTACAATGAGCAGTTCTTC
TRBJ2-1	.	.	TRBV21-1	CASSKAGGSSYNEQFF	TGTGCCAGCAGCAAAGCCGGGGGGAGCTCCTACAATGAGCAGTTCTTC
TRBJ2-5	once	.	TRBV11-3	CASSLARYQETQYF	TGTGCCAGCAGCTTAGCGCGGTACCAAGAGACCCAGTACTTC
TRBJ1-2	.	.	TRBV5-1	CASSNTGSGNYGYTF	TGCGCCAGCAGTAACACCGGCTCGGGTAACTATGGCTACACCTTC
TRBJ2-1	.	.	TRBV7-3	CASSFGGEGNEQFF	TGTGCCAGCAGCTTCGGGGGAGAAGGCAATGAGCAGTTCTTC
TRBJ2-3	.	.	TRBV5-1	CASSLQKSTDTQYF	TGCGCCAGCAGCTTGCAAAAGAGCACAGATACGCAGTATTTT
TRBJ2-4	.	.	TRBV5-6	CASSLGTANIQYF	TGTGCCAGCAGCTTGGGGACAGCAAACATTCAGTACTTC
TRBJ2-7	.	.	TRBV7-3	CASSLGLGDEQYF	TGTGCCAGCAGCTTAGGTCTCGGGGACGAGCAGTACTTC
TRBJ2-1	.	TRBD2	TRBV15	CATSRAAGGGLAAYNEQFF	TGTGCCACCAGCAGAGCGGCCGGGGGGGGACTAGCGGCCTACAATGAGCAGTTCTTC
TRBJ2-2	once	.	TRBV6-5	CASSYVGELFF	TGTGCCAGCAGTTACGTCGGGGAGCTGTTTTTT
TRBJ2-5	.	.	TRBV6-1	CASSDGFGRYQETQYF	TGTGCCAGCAGTGATGGGTTCGGACGGTACCAAGAGACCCAGTACTTC
TRBJ2-2	once	.	TRBV9	CASSQSSLRTTGELFF	TGTGCCAGCAGCCAAAGCTCCCTACGAACCACCGGGGAGCTGTTTTTT
TRBJ2-4	.	.	TRBV28	CASNAIGGEVILRAKNIQYF	TGTGCCAGCAACGCGATCGGTGGGGAGGTAATATTACGGGCCAAAAACATTCAGTACTTC
TRBJ1-1	.	.	TRBV9	CASSAQTGILNTEAFF	TGTGCCAGCAGCGCTCAAACCGGGATTCTGAACACTGAAGCTTTCTTT
TRBJ2-1	.	.	TRBV29-1	CSVENPKTVGQFF	TGCAGCGTTGAAAACCCCAAAACCGTTGGGCAGTTCTTC
TRBJ2-2	.	.	TRBV18	CASSPRGRNTGELFF	TGTGCCAGCTCCCCTCGGGGGCGAAACACCGGGGAGCTGTTTTTT
TRBJ2-5	.	.	TRBV5-1	CASSLRDTRWNQYF	TGCGCCAGCAGCTTGAGGGACACCCGGTGGAACCAGTACTTC
TRBJ2-7	.	.	TRBV19	CASSSPQSSEQYF	TGTGCCAGTAGTTCACCCCAGAGCTCCGAGCAGTACTTC
TRBJ1-3	.	.	TRBV9	CASSVGIGSGNTIYF	TGTGCCAGCAGCGTAGGAATCGGCTCTGGAAACACCATATATTTT
TRBJ2-1	.	TRBD2	TRBV14	CASSPLGAGVYNEQFF	TGTGCCAGCAGCCCTTTGGGAGCGGGAGTATACAATGAGCAGTTCTTC
TRBJ2-5	.	.	TRBV7-8	CASSPEGGSRVQETQYF	TGTGCCAGCAGCCCCGAGGGCGGCTCTAGGGTCCAAGAGACCCAGTACTTC
TRBJ2-2	.	.	TRBV9	CASTPYQGGSGELFF	TGTGCCAGCACCCCCTACCAGGGGGGGAGCGGGGAGCTGTTTTTT
TRBJ2-5	.	.	TRBV6-5	CASGTETQYF	TGTGCCAGCGGAACAGAGACCCAGTACTTC
TRBJ2-6	.	TRBD1	TRBV7-2	CASSSRDSIFSGANVLTF	TGTGCCAGCAGCTCCCGGGACAGTATCTTCTCTGGGGCCAACGTCCTGACTTTC